Below, 5 T cell receptor beta chains from the same sample are listed, as sequenced in a study of CD8+ T cells in alopecia areata. Sequencing templates came from extracted RNA that was reverse transcribed into cDNA. Assay used: immunoSEQ multiplex PCR; TCRdb lists only in-frame clones, some missing. The sample consists of about 250,000 clones, 67% of them appearing once. The input for sequencing was CD4+ T cells sorted from blood, taken at week 0. The receptor set was obtained from a human donor with alopecia areata.

This clone has only one observation. V gene TRBV7-9 combines with J gene TRBJ2-1, with D maybe TRBD2 (5 bases). Trimming cost V 10 bases and J 10 bases, with 20 bases left between them. This CDR3 is built from 13 residues. Germline values: CDR1 SEHNR, CDR2 FQNEAQ (reference sequence). CDR3 in DNA: TGTGCCACCGGAGATGGAGCGAGGGCCGAGCAGTTCTTC. This sequence encodes CATGDGARAEQFF.

The CDR3 is CASSDGLYEQYF. CDR3 nucleotides: TGTGCCAGCAGCGACGGACTATACGAGCAGTACTTC. The chain employs TRBV2 and TRBJ2-7; D possibly corresponds to TRBD2 (6 bases). The CDR3 runs to 12 residues. V was shortened by 6 bases and J by 4 bases, with 10 bases between the two germline ends. In germline, CDR1 is SNHLY, CDR2 FYNNEI.

V usage is TRBV6-6 and J usage is TRBJ2-5, with a possible D match to TRBD1 (5 bases). The CDR3 loop spans 15 amino acids. Between the trimmed V and J ends, which lost 1 base and 9 bases, there was a span of 18 bases. Germline CDR1 and CDR2: MNHNY and SVGAGI (reference sequence). CDR3 DNA sequence: TGTGCCAGCAGTTACTGGCAGGGAAAGCACGAGGCCCAGTACTTC. The encoded protein is CASSYWQGKHEAQYF.

The J gene is TRBJ1-6, the V gene TRBV4-3; D not resolved. This CDR3 contains 15 residues. The V end lost 1 base, the J end lost 6 bases, and 10 bases lay between the germline ends. Germline CDR1 is LGHNA and CDR2 is YSLEER. As DNA, the CDR3 is TGCGCCAGCAGCCAAGTGGTGGCAGCTAATTCACCCCTCCACTTT. This codes for CASSQVVAANSPLHF.

This clone was seen a few times. This chain connects TRBV30 to TRBJ2-5, with D possibly matching TRBD1 (8 bases). Gene TRBJ2-7 matches the end of the DNA better, so the J call may be wrong. CDR3 size: 13 residues. Germline-derived CDR1 and CDR2 are GTSNPN and SVGIG (reference sequence). The CDR3 coding sequence is TGTGCCTGGAACAGGGGGGGCTCCTACGAGCAGTACTTC. Protein product: CAWNRGGSYEQYF.